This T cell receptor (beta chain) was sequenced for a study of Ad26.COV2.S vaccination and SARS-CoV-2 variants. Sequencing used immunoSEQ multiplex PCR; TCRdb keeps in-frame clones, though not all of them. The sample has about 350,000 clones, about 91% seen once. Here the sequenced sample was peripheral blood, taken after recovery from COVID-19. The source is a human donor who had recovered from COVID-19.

CDR3 in amino acids: CASSETGREGNGYTF. Here the CDR3 DNA reads TGTGCCAGCAGTGAAACAGGTCGTGAAGGAAATGGCTACACCTTC. J is TRBJ1-2 and V is TRBV6-1, with D maybe TRBD1 (5 bases). This CDR3 contains 15 residues. Germline lookup yields CDR1 MNHNS and CDR2 SASEGT. V lost 2 bases, J lost 6 bases, and 16 bases lay in between.